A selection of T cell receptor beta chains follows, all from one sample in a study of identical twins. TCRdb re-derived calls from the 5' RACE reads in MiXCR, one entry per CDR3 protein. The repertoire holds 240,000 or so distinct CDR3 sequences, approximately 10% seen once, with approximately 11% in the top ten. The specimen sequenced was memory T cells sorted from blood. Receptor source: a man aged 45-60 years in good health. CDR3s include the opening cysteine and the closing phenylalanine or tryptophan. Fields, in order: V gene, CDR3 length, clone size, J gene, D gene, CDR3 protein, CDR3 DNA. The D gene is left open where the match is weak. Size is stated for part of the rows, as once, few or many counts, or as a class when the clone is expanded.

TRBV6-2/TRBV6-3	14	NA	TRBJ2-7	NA	CASINSDYSYEQYF	TGTGCCAGCATAAATTCGGACTACTCCTACGAGCAGTACTTC
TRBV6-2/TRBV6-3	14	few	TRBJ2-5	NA	CASSPRGAQETQYF	TGTGCCAGCAGTCCTCGGGGGGCCCAAGAGACCCAGTACTTC
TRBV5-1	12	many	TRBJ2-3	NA	CASSIASDTQYF	TGCGCCAGCAGTATAGCTTCAGATACGCAGTATTTT
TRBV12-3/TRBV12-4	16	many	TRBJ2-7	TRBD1	CASSPPPGQGVREQYF	TGTGCCAGCAGTCCACCACCCGGACAGGGGGTGAGGGAGCAGTACTTC
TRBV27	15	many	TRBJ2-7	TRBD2	CASSFRGGENYEQYF	TGTGCCAGCAGTTTTCGGGGGGGAGAGAACTACGAGCAGTACTTC
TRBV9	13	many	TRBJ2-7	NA	CASSVSEGRKQYF	TGTGCCAGCAGCGTAAGTGAGGGAAGAAAGCAGTACTTC
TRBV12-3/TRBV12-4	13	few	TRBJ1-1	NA	CASTRRANTEAFF	TGTGCCAGCACCCGGCGGGCGAACACTGAAGCTTTCTTT
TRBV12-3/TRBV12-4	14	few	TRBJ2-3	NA	CASNRLPGTDTQYF	TGTGCCAGCAACCGACTCCCAGGCACAGATACGCAGTATTTT
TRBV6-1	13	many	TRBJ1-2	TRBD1	CASSGTGIYGYTF	TGTGCCAGCAGTGGGACAGGGATTTATGGCTACACCTTC
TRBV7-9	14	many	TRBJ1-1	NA	CASSLAGGGFEAFF	TGTGCCAGCAGCTTAGCGGGAGGGGGTTTTGAAGCTTTCTTT
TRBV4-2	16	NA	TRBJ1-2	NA	CASSPQGLPGDYGYTF	TGTGCCAGCAGCCCTCAGGGACTCCCGGGGGACTATGGCTACACCTTC
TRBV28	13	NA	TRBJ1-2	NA	CASSLDTGYGYTF	TGTGCCAGCAGTTTGGACACGGGCTATGGCTACACCTTC
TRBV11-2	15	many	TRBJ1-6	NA	CASSLQANRNSPLHF	TGTGCCAGCAGCCTACAGGCTAATAGGAATTCACCCCTCCACTTT
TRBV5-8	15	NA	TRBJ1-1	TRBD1	CASSRQGAGNTEAFF	TGTGCCAGCAGCCGTCAGGGGGCTGGGAACACTGAAGCTTTCTTT
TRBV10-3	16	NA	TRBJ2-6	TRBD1	CAISGSGGTGANVLTF	TGTGCCATCAGTGGTTCAGGGGGCACTGGGGCCAACGTCCTGACTTTC
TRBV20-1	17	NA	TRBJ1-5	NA	CSVPVSGNSYSNQPQHF	TGCAGTGTACCAGTATCGGGAAACTCTTATAGCAATCAGCCCCAGCATTTT
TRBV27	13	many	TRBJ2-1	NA	CASSLTRVNEQFF	TGTGCCAGCAGCTTAACCAGGGTCAATGAGCAGTTCTTC
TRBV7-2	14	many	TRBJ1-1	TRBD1	CASSLIPGGAEAFF	TGTGCCAGCAGCTTAATTCCAGGGGGGGCTGAAGCTTTCTTT
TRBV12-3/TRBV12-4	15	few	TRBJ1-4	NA	CASRLGAARNEKLFF	TGTGCCAGCAGACTTGGGGCAGCTCGAAATGAAAAACTGTTTTTT
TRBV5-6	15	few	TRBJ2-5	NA	CASSFGTSGGETQYF	TGTGCCAGCAGCTTCGGGACTTCTGGGGGAGAGACCCAGTACTTC
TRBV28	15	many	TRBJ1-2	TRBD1	CASSLKGTGGSGYTF	TGTGCCAGCAGTTTAAAAGGGACAGGGGGCTCTGGCTACACCTTC
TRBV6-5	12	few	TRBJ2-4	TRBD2	CASSSAGGIWYF	TGTGCCAGCAGTTCAGCGGGGGGTATCTGGTACTTC
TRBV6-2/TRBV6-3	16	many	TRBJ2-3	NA	CASRSPTATGADTQYF	TGTGCCAGCAGATCGCCGACAGCGACGGGCGCAGATACGCAGTATTTT
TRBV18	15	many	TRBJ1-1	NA	CASSPDTGRNTEAFF	TGTGCCAGCTCACCGGACACGGGAAGGAACACTGAAGCTTTCTTT
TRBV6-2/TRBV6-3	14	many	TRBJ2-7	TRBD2	CASSYAGLGLEQYF	TGTGCCAGCAGTTACGCGGGACTAGGGCTCGAGCAGTACTTC
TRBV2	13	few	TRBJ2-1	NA	CASETSTYNEQFF	TGTGCCAGCGAGACTAGTACGTACAATGAGCAGTTCTTC
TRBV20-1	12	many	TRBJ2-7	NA	CSALQGSYEQYF	TGCAGTGCTCTTCAGGGTAGCTACGAGCAGTACTTC
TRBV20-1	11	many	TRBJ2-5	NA	CSATKGETQYF	TGCAGTGCAACGAAAGGGGAGACCCAGTACTTC
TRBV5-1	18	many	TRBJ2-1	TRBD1	CASSFFPDRGDSYNEQFF	TGCGCCAGCAGCTTCTTCCCTGACAGGGGAGACTCCTACAATGAGCAGTTCTTC
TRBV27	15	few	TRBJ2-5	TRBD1	CASSVWTGGTETQYF	TGTGCCAGCAGCGTTTGGACAGGGGGCACGGAGACCCAGTACTTC
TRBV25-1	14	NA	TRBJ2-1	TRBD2	CASRGLAGDNEQFF	TGTGCCAGCAGGGGACTAGCGGGGGACAATGAGCAGTTCTTC
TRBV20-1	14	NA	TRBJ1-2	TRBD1	CSANPGQGYYGYTF	TGCAGTGCAAACCCGGGACAGGGATACTATGGCTACACCTTC
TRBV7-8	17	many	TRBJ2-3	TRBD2	CASSSGTSSTSTDTQYF	TGTGCCAGCAGCTCCGGGACTAGCAGCACTAGCACAGATACGCAGTATTTT
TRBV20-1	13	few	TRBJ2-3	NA	CSAVKVGTDTQYF	TGCAGTGCCGTTAAGGTCGGGACAGATACGCAGTATTTT